These 30 T cell receptor beta chains were all obtained from the same sample, sequenced in a study of T cell responses to AZD1222 COVID-19 vaccine. Libraries were prepared by immunoSEQ multiplex PCR; TCRdb keeps only in-frame clonotypes and omits some of them. Among about 130,000 clones listed, around 84% were seen once. The material sequenced was peripheral blood, taken on day 0 of AZD1222 vaccination. All receptors come from an adult in good health.

The rearrangement joins TRBV24-1 to TRBJ1-1; D unclear. Germline loops: CDR1 KGHDR, CDR2 SFDVKD. The CDR3 runs 15 residues. V was cut by 2 bases and J by 0 bases, with 9 bases left in between. This CDR3 is CATSDSTTVNTEAFF. CDR3 DNA sequence: TGTGCCACCAGTGATTCGACGACGGTGAACACTGAAGCTTTCTTT.

The gene calls are TRBV15 and TRBJ2-2, with D possibly being TRBD2 (6 bases). CDR3 length: 17 residues. Germline V gene data show CDR1 as LNHNV and CDR2 as YYDKDF (reference sequence). The V and J ends lost 0 bases and 2 bases respectively, with 13 bases between them. The CDR3: CATSRDRGAANTGELFF. CDR3 in DNA: TGTGCCACCAGCAGAGACCGCGGGGCCGCTAACACCGGGGAGCTGTTTTTT. Full variable domain (outside the CDR3, taken from reference TRBV15 and TRBJ2-2): DAMVIQNPRYQVTQFGKPVTLSCSQTLNHNVMYWYQQKSSQAPKLLFHYYDKDFNNEADTPDNFQSRRPNTSFCFLDIRSPGLGDTAMYLCATSRDRGAANTGELFFGEGSRLTVL.

The V gene is TRBV18, the J gene TRBJ2-7, with TRBD1 identical over 8 bases. This CDR3 is 17 amino acids long. V was clipped by 0 bases and J by 3 bases; unmatched bases: 10. Germline lookup yields CDR1 KGHSH and CDR2 LQKENI. Here the CDR3 DNA reads TGTGCCAGCTCACCACCTGGACAGGGTACGGGGAGCTACGAGCAGTACTTC. It specifies CASSPPGQGTGSYEQYF.

The chain carries TRBV18 and TRBJ2-2; D possibly matches TRBD1 or TRBD2 (5 bases each). The CDR3 extends over 18 amino acids. CDR1 KGHSH and CDR2 LQKENI come from the germline V gene. The V end lost 1 base, the J end lost 4 bases, and 19 bases lay between the germline ends. In DNA, the CDR3 is TGTGCCAGCTCACCACTGTCCGTCAGGCTGGGACCCACCGGGGAGCTGTTTTTT. Amino acid sequence: CASSPLSVRLGPTGELFF.

The rearrangement links TRBV7-2 to TRBJ2-7; 8 bases are shared with TRBD1. V was pared by 2 bases and J by 5 bases, with 11 bases of the junction left unmatched. This CDR3 comprises 16 residues. Per the germline V gene, CDR1 is SGHTA and CDR2 is FQGNSA. The chain's CDR3 is CASSLLPGAGGHEQYF. CDR3 bases: TGTGCCAGCAGCTTATTACCGGGGGCAGGGGGCCACGAGCAGTACTTC. The full variable domain, in which reference TRBV7-2 and TRBJ2-7 provide the parts outside the CDR3, is GAGVSQSPSNKVTEKGKDVELRCDPISGHTALYWYRQSLGQGLEFLIYFQGNSAPDKSGLPSDRFSAERTGGSVSTLTIQRTQQEDSAVYLCASSLLPGAGGHEQYFGPGTRLTVT.

The chain links TRBV4-3 to TRBJ1-1; the D gene is possibly TRBD1 (6 bases). V lost 1 base and J lost 0, with 18 bases in between. Germline V gives CDR1 LGHNA, CDR2 YSLEER. The CDR3 contains 18 residues. The CDR3 DNA follows: TGCGCCAGCAGCCAAGGGCTGGGGGCGCAAATTATGAACACTGAAGCTTTCTTT. It encodes CASSQGLGAQIMNTEAFF.

The chain carries TRBV7-2 and TRBJ1-5, with a weak D call TRBD1 (6 bases). V lost 5 bases, J lost 6 bases, and 17 bases lay in between. The CDR3 has 15 residues. Germline assignment: CDR1 SGHTA and CDR2 FQGNSA. In nucleotides, the CDR3 is TGTGCCAGCAGCATAGGCGACAGGCCGAGTCAGCCCCAGCATTTT. This sequence encodes CASSIGDRPSQPQHF.

This sequence joins TRBV5-1 and TRBJ1-5; no definite D call. V shed 0 bases and J shed 10 bases, with 14 bases lying between them. Germline V lookup: CDR1 SGHRS, CDR2 YFSETQ. The CDR3 is 14 residues long. The CDR3 nucleotides are TGCGCCAGCAGCTTGGAGGGTCCTTCTGATCCCCAGCATTTT. As protein: CASSLEGPSDPQHF.

The chain employs TRBV28 and TRBJ2-1, with 10 bases matching TRBD2. The V gene's germline CDR1 is MDHEN and CDR2 SYDVKM. The V segment lost 3 bases and the J segment 7 bases; nucleotides outside the gene matches: 6. The CDR3 runs 15 residues. In DNA, the CDR3 is TGTGCCAGCAGTTTCGCTAGCGGGGGAAAAAATGAGCAGTTCTTC. This encodes CASSFASGGKNEQFF.

The V call is TRBV4-1, the J call TRBJ2-3, with a tentative D call TRBD1 (6 bases). V was shortened by 1 base and J by 2 bases, with 10 bases between the two germline ends. Germline CDR1 reads MGHRA; CDR2 reads YSYEKL. CDR3 length: 15 residues. CDR3 sequence reads: CASSQGWGPTDTQYF. CDR3 bases: TGCGCCAGCAGCCAAGGGTGGGGGCCCACAGATACGCAGTATTTT.

The chain uses TRBV25-1 and TRBJ1-2; D uncertain. Germline assignment: CDR1 MGHDK and CDR2 SYGVNS. CDR3 length equals 11 residues. V lost 4 bases and J lost 7, with 7 bases in between. The CDR3, as DNA: TGTGCCAGCAGTGGCTTCGCTGGCTACACCTTC. Amino acid sequence: CASSGFAGYTF.

This clone has more than one count but fewer than ten. This chain uses TRBV2 with TRBJ2-5; D is unclear. The CDR3 sequence is 14 residues long. Trimming stripped 4 bases from V and 7 bases from J, with 16 bases between. CDR1 and CDR2 from the germline V gene are SNHLY and FYNNEI. This CDR3 reads CASSVGPRVATQYF. Here the CDR3 DNA reads TGTGCCAGCAGTGTGGGCCCTAGGGTTGCGACCCAGTACTTC.

The chain uses TRBV10-1 and TRBJ2-6; D ambiguous. Per germline, CDR1 WNHNN and CDR2 SYGVQD (reference sequence). V was clipped by 3 bases and J by 2 bases, with 2 bases between them. This CDR3 has 13 amino acids. The CDR3 DNA is TGCGCCAGCAGTGATCCTGGGGCCAACGTCCTGACTTTC. Its translation is CASSDPGANVLTF.

This rearrangement joins TRBV6-2 or TRBV6-3 to TRBJ2-2; TRBD2 might be the D (6 bases). The CDR3 has 14 residues. The germline V gene encodes CDR1 MNHEY and CDR2 SVGEGT. V lost 6 bases and J lost 2, with 10 bases in between. This chain's CDR3 is CASSTGGNTGELFF. DNA for the CDR3: TGTGCCAGCAGCACCGGGGGTAACACCGGGGAGCTGTTTTTT.

V is TRBV14 and J is TRBJ2-1, with 8 bases aligning to TRBD2. Germline V gene data show CDR1 as SGHDN and CDR2 as FVKESK. This CDR3 comprises 15 residues. V was clipped by 1 base and J by 2 bases; unmatched bases: 1. CDR3 DNA sequence: TGTGCCAGCAGCCAAGCGGGGGGGCCCTACAATGAGCAGTTCTTC. Encoded protein: CASSQAGGPYNEQFF. The full variable domain, rest sourced from reference TRBV14 and TRBJ2-1, is EAGVTQFPSHSVIEKGQTVTLRCDPISGHDNLYWYRRVMGKEIKFLLHFVKESKQDESGMPNNRFLAERTGGTYSTLKVQPAELEDSGVYFCASSQAGGPYNEQFFGPGTRLTVL.

The rearrangement joins TRBV3-1 (or the pseudogene TRBV3-2) to TRBJ1-3; D remains unclear. This CDR3 comprises 18 residues. Germline V CDR1 and CDR2: LGHDT, YNNKEL (reference sequence). Trimming shortened V by 1 base and J by 1 base, and 17 bases separated the two germline ends. The CDR3 protein is CASSQGISTYRSGNTIYF. The CDR3 nucleotides read TGTGCCAGCAGCCAAGGAATTTCAACGTACAGATCTGGAAACACCATATATTTT.

The V and J genes are TRBV29-1 and TRBJ1-2; D unresolved. Between the trimmed V and J ends, which lost 5 bases and 4 bases, there was a span of 14 bases. Germline V CDR1 and CDR2: SQVTM, ANQGSEA. The CDR3 runs to 13 residues. In DNA, the CDR3 is TGCAGCGTTAAACCGGTACTTCGCTATGGCTACACCTTC. Amino acids: CSVKPVLRYGYTF.

The V and J genes are TRBV14 and TRBJ1-3, with D unclear. In germline, CDR1 is SGHDN, CDR2 FVKESK. The V gene lost 3 bases and the J gene lost 3 bases, with 9 bases spanning the gap. The CDR3 consists of 14 residues. This chain's CDR3 is CASSQRGFGNTIYF. CDR3 coding DNA: TGTGCCAGCAGCCAGCGAGGGTTTGGAAACACCATATATTTT.

V gene TRBV4-2 combines with J gene TRBJ1-4; 9 positions match TRBD1. The germline V gene encodes CDR1 LGHNA and CDR2 YNFKEQ. This CDR3 is 16 amino acids long. With 4 bases clipped from V and 7 bases from J, the junction kept 10 bases outside the gene matches. The CDR3 coding sequence is TGTGCCAGCAGCCGCCGCCCGGGACAGGGCGGTGAAAAACTGTTTTTT. Translation gives CASSRRPGQGGEKLFF.

The rearrangement joins TRBV19 to TRBJ1-3; unclear D gene. The CDR3 is 13 residues long. Germline loops: CDR1 LNHDA, CDR2 SQIVND (reference sequence). V was shortened by 4 bases and J by 1 base, with 5 bases between the two germline ends. The CDR3 coding sequence is TGTGCCAGTAGTACGCTTTCTGGAAACACCATATATTTT. It encodes CASSTLSGNTIYF.

The V gene is TRBV18, the J gene TRBJ2-7; a possible D gene is TRBD1 (6 bases). CDR3 size: 14 residues. V was clipped by 5 bases and J by 3 bases, with 14 bases between them. The germline V gene has CDR1 KGHSH and CDR2 LQKENI. CDR3 sequence (DNA): TGTGCCAGCTCATCGCCTTCGGACAGCTACGAGCAGTACTTC. This sequence encodes CASSSPSDSYEQYF.

Only a few counts were recorded for this clone. This chain joins TRBV18 and TRBJ1-5; tentatively, D is TRBD1 (5 bases). The CDR3 is 15 amino acids. V shed 6 bases and J shed 1 base, with 13 bases lying between them. CDR1 and CDR2 from the germline V gene are KGHSH and LQKENI. CDR3 nucleotides: TGTGCCAGCTCCCTACACCAGGGAAGCAATCAGCCCCAGCATTTT. It codes for CASSLHQGSNQPQHF.

The CDR3 bases are TGTGCCAGCAGTTTGGGGGACAGGATCTATTATAGCAATCAGCCCCAGCATTTT. It codes for CASSLGDRIYYSNQPQHF. The chain is built from TRBV28 and TRBJ1-5; 8 nucleotides match TRBD1. The CDR3 consists of 18 residues. V trimming: 3 bases; J trimming: 0 bases; junction bases outside the gene matches: 10. Germline V gene lookup returns CDR1 MDHEN and CDR2 SYDVKM.

This chain connects TRBV7-9 to TRBJ1-2; D call uncertain. V shed 5 bases and J shed 0 bases, with 7 bases lying between them. This CDR3 is built from 13 residues. CDR1 and CDR2 from the germline V gene are SEHNR and FQNEAQ (reference sequence). In nucleotides, the CDR3 is TGTGCCAGCAGCAAGGACTCTAACTATGGCTACACCTTC. Translating gives CASSKDSNYGYTF. The full variable domain, rest sourced from reference TRBV7-9 and TRBJ1-2, is DTGVSQNPRHKITKRGQNVTFRCDPISEHNRLYWYRQTLGQGPEFLTYFQNEAQLEKSRLLSDRFSAERPKGSFSTLEIQRTEQGDSAMYLCASSKDSNYGYTFGSGTRLTVV.

This chain connects TRBV10-3 to TRBJ1-2, with a tentative D call TRBD1 (6 bases). The CDR3 has 13 residues. Germline lookup yields CDR1 ENHRY and CDR2 SYGVKD. V lost 7 bases and J 3 bases, leaving 12 bases between the germline ends. CDR3 in DNA: TGTGCCATCACCGAGGGGGGTTACTATGGCTACACCTTC. Its protein is CAITEGGYYGYTF.

This clone was detected only once. The chain has TRBV29-1 and TRBJ1-1; 8 bases fit TRBD1. Looked up from germline, CDR1 is SQVTM and CDR2 is ANQGSEA. V trimming: 5 bases; J trimming: 4 bases; junction bases outside the gene matches: 9. The CDR3 has 14 amino acids. In DNA, the CDR3 is TGCAGCGTTTCGAGGACAGGGACAGGCACTGAAGCTTTCTTT. Encoded protein: CSVSRTGTGTEAFF.

The CDR3 DNA reads TGTGCCAGCAGTTCCCCTAGGCTAGCGGACCTCATGGATACGCAGTATTTT. Amino acid sequence: CASSSPRLADLMDTQYF. This rearrangement joins TRBV6-2 or TRBV6-3 to TRBJ2-3, with TRBD2 matching 7 bases. The trim removed 4 bases at V and 6 bases at J, leaving 16 bases unmatched. In germline, CDR1 is MNHEY, CDR2 SVGEGT. The CDR3 covers 17 residues.

The chain combines TRBV27 with TRBJ2-7, with 9 bases matching TRBD2. CDR1 and CDR2 from the germline V gene are MNHEY and SMNVEV (reference sequence). J was trimmed by 7 bases and V by 2 bases; bases with no gene match: 3. The CDR3 totals 13 residues. For the CDR3, the DNA is TGTGCCAGCAGTTTAGTGCTAGCGGGGGAGCAGTACTTC. It is translated as CASSLVLAGEQYF.

V and J are TRBV6-1 and TRBJ2-1; D gene ambiguous. Between the trimmed V and J ends, which lost 6 bases and 5 bases, there was a span of 17 bases. CDR3 length: 15 residues. Germline lookup yields CDR1 MNHNS and CDR2 SASEGT. CDR3 DNA: TGTGCCAGCAGGCAACTTCTGAGAGAAGACAATGAGCAGTTCTTC. This sequence encodes CASRQLLREDNEQFF.

The gene calls are TRBV7-3 and TRBJ2-2, with D possibly matching TRBD1 (6 bases). Trimming removed 5 bases from V and 4 bases from J, with 20 bases in between. The V gene's germline CDR1 is SGHTA and CDR2 FQGTGA. The CDR3 loop spans 17 amino acids. The CDR3, as DNA: TGTGCCAGCAGCCCGATCCAGGGGTTGAGAGGCACCGGGGAGCTGTTTTTT. It yields the protein CASSPIQGLRGTGELFF.